The sequence of this T cell receptor (beta chain) was determined in a study of control samples from healthy donors and cancer patients. Sequencing used immunoSEQ multiplex PCR; TCRdb keeps in-frame clones, though not all of them. The sample carries fewer than 200,000 clones, 80% to 95% recorded once. There are 17 residues in the CDR3. Looked up from germline, CDR1 is KGHSH and CDR2 is LQKENI. Trimming cost V 2 bases and J 1 base, with 12 bases left between them. This chain joins TRBV18 and TRBJ2-6; D is possibly TRBD1 (6 bases). The clonotype comes from a woman aged 55-70 years in good health. Sequencing was carried out using blood. The CDR3: CASSPYTGTSGANVLTF. In nucleotides, the CDR3 is TGTGCCAGCTCACCATATACGGGGACATCTGGGGCCAACGTCCTGACTTTC.